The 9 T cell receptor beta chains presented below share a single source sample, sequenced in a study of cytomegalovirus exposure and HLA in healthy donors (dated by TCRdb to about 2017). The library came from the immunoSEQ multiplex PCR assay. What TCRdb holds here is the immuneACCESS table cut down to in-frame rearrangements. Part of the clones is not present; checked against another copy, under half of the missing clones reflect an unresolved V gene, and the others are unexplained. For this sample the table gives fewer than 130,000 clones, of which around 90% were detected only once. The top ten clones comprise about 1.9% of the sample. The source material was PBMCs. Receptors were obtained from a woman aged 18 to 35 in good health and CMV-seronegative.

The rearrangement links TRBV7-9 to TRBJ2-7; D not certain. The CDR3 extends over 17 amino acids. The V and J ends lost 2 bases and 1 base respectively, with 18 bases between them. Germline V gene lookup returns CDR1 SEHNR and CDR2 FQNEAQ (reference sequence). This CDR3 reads CASSLIQYFRESYEQYF. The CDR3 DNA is TGTGCCAGCAGCTTAATACAGTATTTCCGAGAGTCCTACGAGCAGTACTTC.

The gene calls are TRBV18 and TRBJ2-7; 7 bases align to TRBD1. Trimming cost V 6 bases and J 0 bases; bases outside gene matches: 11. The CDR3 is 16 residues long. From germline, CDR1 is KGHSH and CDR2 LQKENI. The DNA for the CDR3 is TGTGCCAGCTCCCTCAGAGGATGGGACAGCTCCTACGAGCAGTACTTC. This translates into CASSLRGWDSSYEQYF.

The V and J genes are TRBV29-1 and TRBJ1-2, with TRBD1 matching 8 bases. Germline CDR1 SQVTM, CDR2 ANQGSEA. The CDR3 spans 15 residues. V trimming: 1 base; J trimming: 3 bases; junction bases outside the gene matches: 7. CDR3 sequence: CSVEAVTGVYYGYTF. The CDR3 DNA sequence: TGCAGCGTTGAAGCCGTGACAGGGGTTTACTATGGCTACACCTTC.

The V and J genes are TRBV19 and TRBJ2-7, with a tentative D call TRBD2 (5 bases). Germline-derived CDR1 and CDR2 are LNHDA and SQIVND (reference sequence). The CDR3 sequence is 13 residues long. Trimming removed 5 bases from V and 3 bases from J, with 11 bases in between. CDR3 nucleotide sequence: TGTGCCAGTAGTGCAGGACTCTACTACGAGCAGTACTTC. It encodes CASSAGLYYEQYF.

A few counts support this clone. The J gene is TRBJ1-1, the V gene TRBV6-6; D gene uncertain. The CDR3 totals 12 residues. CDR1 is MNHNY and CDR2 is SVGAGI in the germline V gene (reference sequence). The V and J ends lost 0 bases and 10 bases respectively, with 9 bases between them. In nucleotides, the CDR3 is TGTGCCAGCAGTTACTCACGGTCAGGAGCTTTCTTT. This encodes CASSYSRSGAFF.

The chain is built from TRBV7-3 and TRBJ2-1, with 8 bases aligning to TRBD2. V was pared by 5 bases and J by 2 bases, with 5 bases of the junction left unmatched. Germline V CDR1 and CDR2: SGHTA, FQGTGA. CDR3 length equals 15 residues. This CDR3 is CASSPSGGPYNEQFF. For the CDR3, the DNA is TGTGCCAGCAGCCCGAGCGGGGGACCCTACAATGAGCAGTTCTTC.

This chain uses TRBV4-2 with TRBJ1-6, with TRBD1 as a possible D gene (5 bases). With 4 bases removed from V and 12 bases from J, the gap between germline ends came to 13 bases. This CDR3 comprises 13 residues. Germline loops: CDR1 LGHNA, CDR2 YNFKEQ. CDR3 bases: TGTGCCAGCAGCCGGATGACAGACTTACCCCTCCACTTT. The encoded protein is CASSRMTDLPLHF.

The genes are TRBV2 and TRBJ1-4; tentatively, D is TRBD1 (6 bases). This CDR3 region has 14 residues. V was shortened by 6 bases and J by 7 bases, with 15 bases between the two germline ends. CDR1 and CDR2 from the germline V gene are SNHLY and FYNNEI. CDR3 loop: CASRETGSPEKLFF. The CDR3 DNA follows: TGTGCCAGCAGAGAGACAGGCTCGCCTGAAAAACTGTTTTTT.

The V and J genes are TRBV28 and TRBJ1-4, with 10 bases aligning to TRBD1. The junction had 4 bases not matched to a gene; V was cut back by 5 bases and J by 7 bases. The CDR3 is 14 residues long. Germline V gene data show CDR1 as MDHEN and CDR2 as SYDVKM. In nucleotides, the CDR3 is TGTGCCAGCAGTACCGGACAGGGGGTTGAAAAACTGTTTTTT. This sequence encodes CASSTGQGVEKLFF.